The 30 T cell receptor beta chains listed next were all sequenced from one sample in a study of control samples from healthy donors and cancer patients. Clones were sequenced by immunoSEQ multiplex PCR, and TCRdb holds only the in-frame ones, with some missing. The sample consists of about 120,000 clones, around 90% of them appearing once. The sample was blood. The receptors shown here come from a man in his forties or fifties in good health.

The genes are TRBV4-1 and TRBJ1-2, with TRBD1 as a possible D gene (6 bases). V dropped 0 bases and J dropped 8 bases, with 13 bases sitting between them. Germline-derived CDR1 and CDR2 are MGHRA and YSYEKL. The CDR3 sequence is 14 residues long. As DNA, the CDR3 is TGCGCCAGCAGCCAAGAGGGGACACCGTTAGGCTACACCTTC. Protein sequence: CASSQEGTPLGYTF.

The chain employs TRBV4-1 and TRBJ1-2; no firm D call. The germline gives CDR1 MGHRA, CDR2 YSYEKL. The CDR3 has 15 amino acids. V lost 0 bases to trimming and J lost 4 bases, with 12 bases between them. CDR3: CASSQELRISYGYTF. The CDR3 DNA sequence: TGCGCCAGCAGCCAAGAATTGAGGATCTCCTATGGCTACACCTTC.

This clone is a singleton in its sample. This chain connects TRBV25-1 to TRBJ2-2, with 14 bases that match TRBD2. V shed 3 bases and J 4 bases; nucleotides not matched to a gene: 7. The CDR3 consists of 18 residues. The germline V gene has CDR1 MGHDK and CDR2 SYGVNS. This chain's CDR3 is CASSDTGTSGGGTGELFF. The CDR3 nucleotides read TGTGCCAGCAGTGACACCGGGACTAGCGGGGGTGGCACCGGGGAGCTGTTTTTT.

This clone was counted a single time. The chain carries TRBV7-6 and TRBJ1-4, with TRBD1 matching 8 bases. Germline V gives CDR1 SGHVS, CDR2 FNYEAQ. V lost 4 bases to trimming and J lost 4 bases; unmatched junction nucleotides: 2. This CDR3 has 14 amino acids. The CDR3 coding sequence is TGTGCCAGCAGCTCAGGACAGGGTAATGAAAAACTGTTTTTT. This codes for CASSSGQGNEKLFF.

The chain employs TRBV19 and TRBJ1-1, with 12 bases aligning to TRBD1. V dropped 3 bases and J dropped 4; count of bases not matched to a gene: 6. Germline CDR1 LNHDA, CDR2 SQIVND (reference sequence). The CDR3 has 16 amino acids. CDR3 region: CASSIGTGGWGTEAFF. The CDR3, as DNA: TGTGCCAGTAGTATCGGGACAGGGGGCTGGGGCACTGAAGCTTTCTTT.

The rearrangement joins TRBV5-5 to TRBJ2-5; weak D call: TRBD2 (6 bases). V lost 1 base and J lost 0, with 13 bases in between. Germline-derived CDR1 and CDR2 are SGHKS and YYEKEE (reference sequence). This CDR3 is 16 amino acids long. The CDR3: CASSLWRGLYQETQYF. The CDR3 nucleotides are TGTGCCAGCAGCTTGTGGAGGGGTTTGTACCAAGAGACCCAGTACTTC.

The rearrangement uses TRBV9 and TRBJ2-2; 9 bases are a match to TRBD1. The CDR3 length is 18 residues. Looked up from germline, CDR1 is SGDLS and CDR2 is YYNGEE. Trimming removed 3 bases from V and 4 bases from J; junction bases left unmatched: 13. The chain's CDR3 is CASSGEGSGTGSTGELFF. CDR3 DNA: TGTGCCAGCAGCGGCGAGGGTTCCGGGACAGGGTCCACCGGGGAGCTGTTTTTT.

The J gene is TRBJ1-6, the V gene TRBV30; TRBD1 might be the D (6 bases). The CDR3 loop spans 13 amino acids. V gave up 5 bases and J gave up 7 bases, with 12 bases separating them. CDR1 is GTSNPN and CDR2 is SVGIG in the germline V gene (reference sequence). The CDR3 region is CAWGAGVNSPLHF. Here the CDR3 DNA reads TGTGCCTGGGGGGCAGGGGTGAATTCACCCCTCCACTTT.

The chain recombines TRBV19 with TRBJ1-5, with 7 bases identical to TRBD1. Per the germline V gene, CDR1 is LNHDA and CDR2 is SQIVND (reference sequence). The CDR3 loop spans 15 amino acids. Germline trimming cut 6 bases from V and 5 bases from J; bases unmatched to any gene: 10. The CDR3 nucleotides read TGTGCCAGTAGATCCGTGTCAGGGGGTGATCAGCCCCAGCATTTT. Residues: CASRSVSGGDQPQHF.

The chain joins TRBV12-3 or TRBV12-4 to TRBJ1-2, with 7 nucleotides matching TRBD1. The CDR3 length is 13 residues. V lost 8 bases, J lost 5 bases, and 8 bases stayed unmatched. The CDR3 protein is CASGSGTAYGYTF. The CDR3, as DNA: TGTGCCAGCGGGAGCGGGACAGCATATGGCTACACCTTC.

The gene calls are TRBV28 and TRBJ1-2, with 7 bases lining up with TRBD1. CDR1 is MDHEN, CDR2 SYDVKM, per germline. The CDR3 runs 17 residues. Unmatched junction bases numbered 12, after V lost 4 bases and J lost 1 base. The CDR3 sequence: CASSSGTASAINYGYTF. CDR3 in DNA: TGTGCCAGCAGTTCCGGGACAGCTAGTGCTATTAACTATGGCTACACCTTC.

This chain connects TRBV19 to TRBJ1-1; no reliable D call. CDR3 length: 11 amino acids. The V end was cut by 9 bases, the J end by 7 bases, with 12 bases between. Germline lookup yields CDR1 LNHDA and CDR2 SQIVND (reference sequence). CDR3: CASREQFEAFF. CDR3 bases: TGTGCCAGCCGAGAACAGTTTGAAGCTTTCTTT.

V gene TRBV10-3 combines with J gene TRBJ2-1; D not certain. Germline CDR1 and CDR2: ENHRY and SYGVKD. This CDR3 has 13 residues. V was shortened by 8 bases and J by 4 bases, with 12 bases between the two germline ends. For the CDR3, the DNA is TGTGCCATCGGCCTACAGTTTTACAATGAGCAGTTCTTC. Protein: CAIGLQFYNEQFF.

The sample holds one count of this clone. The chain carries TRBV2 and TRBJ1-2; the D gene is possibly TRBD1 (5 bases). Trimming left V 5 bases short and J 6 bases short, with 13 bases between. This CDR3 region has 13 residues. Looked up from germline, CDR1 is SNHLY and CDR2 is FYNNEI. CDR3 region: CASSKGLLHGYTF. The CDR3 DNA follows: TGTGCCAGCAGTAAGGGACTTTTACATGGCTACACCTTC. Supplemented by reference TRBV2 and TRBJ1-2, the full variable domain reads EPEVTQTPSHQVTQMGQEVILRCVPISNHLYFYWYRQILGQKVEFLVSFYNNEISEKSEIFDDQFSVERPDGSNFTLKIRSTKLEDSAMYFCASSKGLLHGYTFGSGTRLTVV.

The chain has TRBV5-8 and TRBJ1-5, with no clear D. The CDR3 length is 16 residues. V was shortened by 0 bases and J by 2 bases, with 12 bases between the two germline ends. Per germline, CDR1 SGHTS and CDR2 YDEGEE. DNA of the CDR3: TGTGCCAGCAGCTTGGAAGTAGCAAGGGGCAATCAGCCCCAGCATTTT. This encodes CASSLEVARGNQPQHF.

The CDR3 DNA reads as TGTGCCACCAGCAGAGTCGATTTGGGTCCGCAGTATTTT. This sequence encodes CATSRVDLGPQYF. The genes are TRBV15 and TRBJ2-3; D not certain. The CDR3 runs to 13 residues. CDR1 is LNHNV and CDR2 is YYDKDF in the germline V gene (reference sequence). Deletions cut 1 base from V and 10 bases from J, with 12 bases between.

The chain carries TRBV6-5 and TRBJ1-2; 8 nucleotides line up with TRBD1. This CDR3 has 14 residues. The germline V gene has CDR1 MNHEY and CDR2 SVGAGI. V shed 6 bases and J 3 bases; nucleotides not matched to a gene: 6. The CDR3 reads CASSRTGGDYGYTF. The DNA of the CDR3 is TGTGCCAGCAGCCGCACAGGGGGAGACTATGGCTACACCTTC.

The J gene is TRBJ1-2, the V gene TRBV5-1; D might be TRBD1 (6 bases). CDR1 is SGHRS and CDR2 is YFSETQ in the germline V gene. The CDR3 runs 14 residues. The V gene lost 5 bases and the J gene lost 3 bases, with 14 bases spanning the gap. CDR3 protein: CASRKTGIDYGYTF. For the CDR3, the DNA is TGCGCCAGCAGGAAAACAGGGATCGACTATGGCTACACCTTC.

The rearrangement joins TRBV5-1 to TRBJ1-3, with D unclear. V lost 3 bases and J 0 bases, leaving 10 bases between the germline ends. This CDR3 region has 15 residues. Germline assignment: CDR1 SGHRS and CDR2 YFSETQ. The CDR3 sequence is CASSSDGRSGNTIYF. In DNA form, the CDR3 reads TGCGCCAGCAGCTCAGACGGGCGCTCTGGAAACACCATATATTTT.

This chain links TRBV27 with TRBJ2-1; 8 bases match TRBD1. V lost 5 bases to trimming and J lost 0 bases; unmatched junction nucleotides: 6. The germline CDR1 and CDR2 sequences are MNHEY and SMNVEV (reference sequence). CDR3 size: 16 residues. DNA of the CDR3: TGTGCCAGCAGTCCCTCCGGGACAGGCTCCTACAATGAGCAGTTCTTC. Protein sequence: CASSPSGTGSYNEQFF.

As DNA, the CDR3 is TGCAGCGTTGTGACCCCGGCGACCGGGGAGCAGTACTTC. It specifies CSVVTPATGEQYF. The chain couples TRBV29-1 to TRBJ2-7; the D is unclear. V dropped 4 bases and J dropped 7 bases, with 17 bases sitting between them. This CDR3 spans 13 amino acids. Germline CDR1 SQVTM, CDR2 ANQGSEA.

The chain combines TRBV7-9 with TRBJ2-1; 8 positions agree with TRBD2. CDR3 size: 16 residues. Per the germline V gene, CDR1 is SEHNR and CDR2 is FQNEAQ (reference sequence). The junction had 2 bases not matched to a gene; V was cut back by 1 base and J by 0 bases. The CDR3 DNA reads as TGTGCCAGCAGCTTAGAACTAGCGGTCTCCTACAATGAGCAGTTCTTC. It is translated as CASSLELAVSYNEQFF.

The chain uses TRBV2 and TRBJ1-1, with D unclear. This CDR3 has 15 residues. V lost 4 bases to trimming and J lost 1 base, with 13 bases between them. Germline lookup yields CDR1 SNHLY and CDR2 FYNNEI. The CDR3 region has the DNA TGTGCCAGCAGTGGGGGAGGGCACAGGAACACTGAAGCTTTCTTT. This sequence encodes CASSGGGHRNTEAFF.

The V call is TRBV18, the J call TRBJ2-5; perhaps TRBD1 as D (6 bases). The CDR3 consists of 15 residues. V was pared by 3 bases and J by 1 base, with 12 bases between. Per germline, CDR1 KGHSH and CDR2 LQKENI. The CDR3 nucleotides read TGTGCCAGCTCACCCTCTAGACAGGCCCAAGAGACCCAGTACTTC. Translated, it gives CASSPSRQAQETQYF. Filled out from reference TRBV18 and TRBJ2-5, the complete variable domain reads NAGVMQNPRHLVRRRGQEARLRCSPMKGHSHVYWYRQLPEEGLKFMVYLQKENIIDESGMPKERFSAEFPKEGPSILRIQQVVRGDSAAYFCASSPSRQAQETQYFGPGTRLLVL.

This chain uses TRBV4-1 with TRBJ1-6, with 9 bases lining up with TRBD1. In germline, CDR1 is MGHRA, CDR2 YSYEKL. CDR3 length: 16 amino acids. Losses at the gene ends were 1 base for V and 9 bases for J; bases not matched to a gene: 7. CDR3: CASSQGGGQGRSPLHF. The DNA for the CDR3 is TGCGCCAGCAGCCAAGGGGGGGGACAGGGACGTTCACCCCTCCACTTT.

The chain links TRBV12-3 or TRBV12-4 to TRBJ2-7; D tentatively fits TRBD1 or TRBD2 (6 bases each). This CDR3 contains 12 residues. V lost 4 bases, J lost 6 bases, and 10 bases lay in between. CDR3 protein: CASSWGASEQYF. DNA for the CDR3: TGTGCCAGCAGTTGGGGGGCAAGCGAGCAGTACTTC.

This clone came up once. The chain employs TRBV11-2 and TRBJ2-1; D may match TRBD1 or TRBD2 (5 bases each). Looked up from germline, CDR1 is SGHAT and CDR2 is FQNNGV. This CDR3 region has 15 residues. The germline V and J ends were trimmed by 1 base and 7 bases, with 14 bases remaining between them. CDR3 amino acids: CASSLVRGQGNEQFF. The DNA of the CDR3 is TGTGCCAGCAGCTTAGTTCGGGGTCAGGGTAATGAGCAGTTCTTC.

The chain carries TRBV5-4 and TRBJ2-3, with no clear D. The V gene lost 2 bases and the J gene lost 3 bases, with 4 bases spanning the gap. The CDR3 spans 12 residues. Germline CDR1 SGHNT, CDR2 YYREEE (reference sequence). CDR3 bases: TGTGCCAGCAGCTTCATAACAGATACGCAGTATTTT. It encodes CASSFITDTQYF.

This chain joins TRBV28 and TRBJ1-3; 7 bases match TRBD1. The CDR3 totals 15 residues. V was clipped by 4 bases and J by 3 bases; unmatched bases: 6. Germline CDR1 is MDHEN and CDR2 is SYDVKM. The CDR3 DNA sequence: TGTGCCAGCAGTTCCCCGGCAGGGGGTGGAAACACCATATATTTT. Translation: CASSSPAGGGNTIYF.

The chain employs TRBV5-1 and TRBJ2-7; D perhaps matches TRBD1 (6 bases). Trimming left V 0 bases short and J 5 bases short, with 12 bases between. Germline CDR1 and CDR2: SGHRS and YFSETQ. The CDR3 length is 14 residues. The chain's CDR3 is CASSLEAGADEQYF. The CDR3 DNA follows: TGCGCCAGCAGCTTGGAGGCAGGGGCAGACGAGCAGTACTTC.